Below are 12 T cell receptor beta chains sequenced from a single sample in a study of blood T cell repertoires in COVID-19. The method was immunoSEQ multiplex PCR; TCRdb's version includes in-frame clones alone and lacks a portion of them. Of under 250,000 clones in the sample, around four fifths were seen once. Sequencing used peripheral blood. These receptors were collected from a woman aged 45-65 years with acute or convalescent COVID-19.

This clone has only one observation. V and J are TRBV30 and TRBJ2-1; 9 nucleotides match TRBD2. The length of the CDR3 is 17 residues. CDR1 and CDR2 (germline): GTSNPN, SVGIG (reference sequence). Germline trimming cut 6 bases from V and 3 bases from J; bases unmatched to any gene: 15. CDR3: CACANRTGTSYYNEQFF. The CDR3 DNA reads as TGTGCCTGCGCCAATCGCACCGGGACTAGCTACTACAATGAGCAGTTCTTC.

The V and J genes are TRBV7-2 and TRBJ2-1, with D unresolved. Germline V gene data show CDR1 as SGHTA and CDR2 as FQGNSA. The V end lost 1 base, the J end lost 2 bases, and 9 bases lay between the germline ends. This CDR3 is 15 amino acids long. The CDR3 sequence is CASSLVQSTYNEQFF. CDR3 bases: TGTGCCAGCAGCTTAGTACAGTCTACCTACAATGAGCAGTTCTTC.

CDR3: CAISASSTGWDSGALYNEQFF. For the CDR3, the DNA is TGTGCCATCAGCGCCAGCTCGACAGGGTGGGATAGCGGCGCTCTGTACAATGAGCAGTTCTTC. The rearrangement links TRBV10-3 to TRBJ2-1; possible D gene TRBD1, 7 bases. Germline loops: CDR1 ENHRY, CDR2 SYGVKD. V dropped 6 bases and J dropped 4 bases, with 34 bases sitting between them. The CDR3 extends over 21 amino acids.

In its sample, this clone was seen once. The rearrangement links TRBV7-8 to TRBJ2-3, with TRBD1 identical over 7 bases. V gave up 5 bases and J gave up 4 bases; unmatched junction bases: 12. Germline V gene sequence: CDR1 SGHVS, CDR2 FQNEAQ. The CDR3 has 16 residues. CDR3 in amino acids: CASSQHSRQGADTQYF. DNA of the CDR3: TGTGCCAGCAGCCAACATAGCCGACAGGGTGCAGATACGCAGTATTTT.

The CDR3 DNA reads as TGTGCCAGCAGTGGCACAGAGATCTCTGGGGCCAACGTCCTGACTTTC. This encodes CASSGTEISGANVLTF. The V call is TRBV25-1, the J call TRBJ2-6; D gene unclear. The V end was cut by 4 bases, the J end by 0 bases, with 10 bases between. CDR3 length: 16 amino acids. The germline CDR1 and CDR2 sequences are MGHDK and SYGVNS.

The rearrangement uses TRBV19 and TRBJ2-1; D unclear. V dropped 4 bases and J dropped 13 bases, with 11 bases sitting between them. This CDR3 is 11 amino acids long. The germline gives CDR1 LNHDA, CDR2 SQIVND (reference sequence). CDR3 protein: CASSTRAGQFF. The CDR3, as DNA: TGTGCCAGTAGTACACGCGCTGGTCAGTTCTTC.

The chain joins TRBV12-3 or TRBV12-4 to TRBJ2-7, with 7 positions matching TRBD2. Unmatched junction bases numbered 4, after V lost 6 bases and J lost 2 bases. The CDR3 is 13 amino acids. CDR3 bases: TGTGCCAGCAGGTCTAGCGGAACCTACGAGCAGTACTTC. It codes for CASRSSGTYEQYF.

CDR3 sequence (DNA): TGTGCCAGCAGCCCCGAATTAATAAGAGCGGGAAGGGAGACCCAGTACTTC. Protein: CASSPELIRAGRETQYF. This chain uses TRBV6-4 with TRBJ2-5, with 7 bases fitting TRBD2. The V gene's germline CDR1 is MRHNA and CDR2 SNTAGT. V was clipped by 6 bases and J by 5 bases; unmatched bases: 18. The CDR3 length is 17 residues.

V is TRBV30 and J is TRBJ2-1, with a tentative D call TRBD2 (6 bases). The length of the CDR3 is 14 residues. V was trimmed by 0 bases and J by 2 bases, leaving 8 bases between them. Germline values: CDR1 GTSNPN, CDR2 SVGIG (reference sequence). Written as DNA, the CDR3 is TGTGCCTGGAGTGTCGGCGGGACCTACAATGAGCAGTTCTTC. Translating gives CAWSVGGTYNEQFF.

The chain uses TRBV5-4 and TRBJ2-3, with D perhaps matching TRBD2 (6 bases). Trimming cost V 3 bases and J 3 bases, with 14 bases left between them. The CDR3 runs to 15 residues. From germline, CDR1 is SGHNT and CDR2 YYREEE (reference sequence). This CDR3 is CASSSRAGSTDTQYF. The CDR3 bases are TGTGCCAGCAGCTCTCGGGCGGGGTCTACAGATACGCAGTATTTT.

This sequence joins TRBV2 and TRBJ2-5, with TRBD2 matching 7 bases. Losses at the gene ends were 7 bases for V and 5 bases for J; bases not matched to a gene: 7. CDR1 is SNHLY, CDR2 FYNNEI, per germline. The CDR3 consists of 13 residues. The CDR3 DNA reads as TGTGCCAGCAAAGGTGTACTAGCGGAGACCCAGTACTTC. Translated, it gives CASKGVLAETQYF.

The chain carries TRBV12-3 or TRBV12-4 and TRBJ2-7; D uncertain. V lost 6 bases to trimming and J lost 9 bases, with 12 bases between them. The CDR3 covers 11 residues. The CDR3 reads CASSPGSGQYF. The CDR3 DNA reads TGTGCCAGCAGCCCCGGATCGGGGCAGTACTTC.